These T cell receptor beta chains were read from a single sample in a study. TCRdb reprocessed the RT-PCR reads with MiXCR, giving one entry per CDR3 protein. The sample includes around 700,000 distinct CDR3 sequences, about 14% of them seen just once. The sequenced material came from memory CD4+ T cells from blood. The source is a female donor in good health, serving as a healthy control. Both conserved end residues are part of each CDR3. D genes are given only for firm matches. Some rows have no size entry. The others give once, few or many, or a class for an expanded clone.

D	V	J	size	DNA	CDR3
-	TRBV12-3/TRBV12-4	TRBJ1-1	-	TGTGCCAGCAGTTTTCAGTTTCGGGGGACTGAAGCTTTCTTT	CASSFQFRGTEAFF
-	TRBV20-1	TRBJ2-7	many	TGCAGTGCTAGGGACCTCCGGTCCTACGAGCAGTACTTC	CSARDLRSYEQYF
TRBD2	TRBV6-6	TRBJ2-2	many	TGTGCCAGCACCCCTAGCGGGGTTAACACCGGGGAGCTGTTTTTT	CASTPSGVNTGELFF
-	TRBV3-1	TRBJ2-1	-	TGTGCCAGCAGCCCGCCAGGGGACTTATGGGATGAGCAGTTCTTC	CASSPPGDLWDEQFF
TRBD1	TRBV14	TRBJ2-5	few	TGTGCCAGCAGCCAACTCGGGACAGGGGGCGTAGAGACCCAGTACTTC	CASSQLGTGGVETQYF
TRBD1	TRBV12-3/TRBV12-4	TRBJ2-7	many	TGTGCCAGCAGTCTCTCGGGACAGGGCCGCTGGGAGCAGTACTTC	CASSLSGQGRWEQYF
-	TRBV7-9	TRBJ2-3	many	TGTGCCAGCAGCTTCGCAGGGGCAGATACGCAGTATTTT	CASSFAGADTQYF
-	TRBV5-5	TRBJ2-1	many	TGTGCCAGCAGCCCAGGGTACGGCAATGAGCAGTTCTTC	CASSPGYGNEQFF
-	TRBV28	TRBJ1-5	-	TGTGCCAGCCGGGAGGAGGGTACGGGCAATCAGCCCCAGCATTTT	CASREEGTGNQPQHF
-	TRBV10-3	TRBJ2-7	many	TGTGCCATCAGTGAAGGGCTCCTCTACGAGCAGTACTTC	CAISEGLLYEQYF
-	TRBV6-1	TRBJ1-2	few	TGTGCCAGCAGGATGGGAGCTGGCTATGGCTACACCTTC	CASRMGAGYGYTF
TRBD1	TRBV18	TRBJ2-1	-	TGTGCCAGCTCACCCTTGGGACAGGGGTACAATGAGCAGTTCTTC	CASSPLGQGYNEQFF
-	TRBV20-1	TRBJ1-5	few	TGCAGTGCTAGACCACCTGACGGTAACCTCAATCAGCCCCAGCATTTT	CSARPPDGNLNQPQHF
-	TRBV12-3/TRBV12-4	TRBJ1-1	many	TGTGCCAGCAGTTTGATTGGGATGGGCACTGAAGCTTTCTTT	CASSLIGMGTEAFF
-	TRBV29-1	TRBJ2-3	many	TGCAGCGTTGGGACCTCCGGAGGGGGCACAGATACGCAGTATTTT	CSVGTSGGGTDTQYF
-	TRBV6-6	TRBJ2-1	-	TGTGCCAGCAACGTTGGTGGATCCTACAATGAGCAGTTCTTC	CASNVGGSYNEQFF
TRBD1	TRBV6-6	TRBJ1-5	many	TGTGCCAGCAATCAGGGGGTCAGCAATCAGCCCCAGCATTTT	CASNQGVSNQPQHF
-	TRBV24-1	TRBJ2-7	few	TGTGCCACCAGTCCCACCGTAGGCGAGCAGTACTTC	CATSPTVGEQYF
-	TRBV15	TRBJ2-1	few	TGTGCCACCAGCAGAGATCGGGGAGACTTCAATGAGCAGTTCTTC	CATSRDRGDFNEQFF
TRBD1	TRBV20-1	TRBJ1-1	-	TGCAGTGCTATAGACCCCCAGGGGGCCACTGAAGCTTTCTTT	CSAIDPQGATEAFF
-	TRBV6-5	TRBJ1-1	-	TGTGCCGGCAGAACTGACAGAGATGAAGCTTTCTTT	CAGRTDRDEAFF
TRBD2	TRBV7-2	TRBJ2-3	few	TGTGCCAGCAGCCGCGGACTAGCGGGATCTACAGATACGCAGTATTTT	CASSRGLAGSTDTQYF
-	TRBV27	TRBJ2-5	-	TGTGCCAGCAGATTGAGTGAATTCCAAGAGACCCAGTACTTC	CASRLSEFQETQYF
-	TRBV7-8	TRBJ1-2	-	TGTGCCAGCAGCTTAGTCGTGTCAGGGTACTATGGCTACACCTTC	CASSLVVSGYYGYTF
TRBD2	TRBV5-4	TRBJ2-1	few	TGTGCCAGCAGCTTGGGGACTAGCGGGCGGAATGAGCAGTTCTTC	CASSLGTSGRNEQFF
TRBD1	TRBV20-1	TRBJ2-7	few	TGCAGTGCTAGAGATCACAACAGGGGGTCATACGAGCAGTACTTC	CSARDHNRGSYEQYF
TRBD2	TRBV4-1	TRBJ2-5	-	TGCGCCAGCAGCCAGGGACGGACTAGCGGGTATCAAGAGACCCAGTACTTC	CASSQGRTSGYQETQYF
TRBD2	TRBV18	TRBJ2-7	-	TGTGCCAGCTCGCGGACTCCTGGACTAGCGCAAGCGTCGACCTACGAGCAGTACTTC	CASSRTPGLAQASTYEQYF
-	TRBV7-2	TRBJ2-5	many	TGTGCCAGCAGCTTTTCGCGGGAAGAGACCCAGTACTTC	CASSFSREETQYF